This T cell receptor beta chain was captured in a study of blood T cell repertoires in COVID-19. About the study: PBMCs, B-cell-depleted T cells, or T cells were the source of the cDNA or gDNA that made up the material.

Profiled with immunoSEQ multiplex PCR; TCRdb holds only in-frame clones, not every one. This sample has about 190,000 clones, with almost 80% found just once. Germline V gene sequence: CDR1 SGHAT, CDR2 FQNNGV. This CDR3 has 15 amino acids. V gave up 6 bases and J gave up 0 bases, with 9 bases separating them. Cohorts were based on clinical histories the participants reported. Two consecutive negative NP/OP PCR tests, clearance, or resolved symptoms defined Cohort 3 recovery. The sequence was collected from a woman aged 45-65 years who had recovered from COVID-19. The chain combines TRBV11-2 with TRBJ2-6; D is uncertain. The sample taken for sequencing was PBMCs or T cells enriched from blood (not recorded which). The DNA for the CDR3 is TGTGCCAGCAGTTCTTTGTTCTCTGGGGCCAACGTCCTGACTTTC. This encodes CASSSLFSGANVLTF.